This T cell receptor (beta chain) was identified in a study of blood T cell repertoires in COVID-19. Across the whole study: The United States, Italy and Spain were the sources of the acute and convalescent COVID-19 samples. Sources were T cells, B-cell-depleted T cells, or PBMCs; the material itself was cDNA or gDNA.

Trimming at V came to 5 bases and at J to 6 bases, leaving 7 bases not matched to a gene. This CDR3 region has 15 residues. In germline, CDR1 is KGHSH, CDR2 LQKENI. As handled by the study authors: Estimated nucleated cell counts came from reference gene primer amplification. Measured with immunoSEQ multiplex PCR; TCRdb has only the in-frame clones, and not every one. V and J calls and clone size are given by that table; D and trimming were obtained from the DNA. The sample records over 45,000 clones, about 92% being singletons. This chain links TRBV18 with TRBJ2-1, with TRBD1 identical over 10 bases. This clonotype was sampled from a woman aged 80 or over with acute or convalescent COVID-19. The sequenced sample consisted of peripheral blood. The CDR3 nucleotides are TGTGCCAGCTCAAGGGACAGGGGTGCGTCCAATGAGCAGTTCTTC. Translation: CASSRDRGASNEQFF.